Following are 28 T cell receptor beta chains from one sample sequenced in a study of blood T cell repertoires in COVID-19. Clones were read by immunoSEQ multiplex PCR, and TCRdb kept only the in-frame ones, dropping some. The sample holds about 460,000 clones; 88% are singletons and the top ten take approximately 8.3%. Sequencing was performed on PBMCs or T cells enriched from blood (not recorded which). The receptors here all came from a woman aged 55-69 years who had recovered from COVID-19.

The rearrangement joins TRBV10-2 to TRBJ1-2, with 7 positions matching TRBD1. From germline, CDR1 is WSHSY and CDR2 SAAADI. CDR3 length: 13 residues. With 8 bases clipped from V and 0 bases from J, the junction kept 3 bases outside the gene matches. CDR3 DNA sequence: TGCGCCAGCGCCAGGGGGTCTAACTATGGCTACACCTTC. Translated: CASARGSNYGYTF.

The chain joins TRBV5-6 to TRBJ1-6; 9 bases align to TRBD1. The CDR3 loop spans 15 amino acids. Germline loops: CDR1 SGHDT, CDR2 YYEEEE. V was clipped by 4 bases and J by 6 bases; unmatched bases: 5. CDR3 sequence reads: CASSRGTGINSPLHF. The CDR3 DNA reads TGTGCCAGCAGCCGAGGGACAGGGATTAATTCACCCCTCCACTTT.

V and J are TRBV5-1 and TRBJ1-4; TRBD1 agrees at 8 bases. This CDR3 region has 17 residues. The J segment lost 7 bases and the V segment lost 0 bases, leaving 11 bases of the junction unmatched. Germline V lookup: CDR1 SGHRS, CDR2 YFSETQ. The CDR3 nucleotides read TGCGCCAGCAGCTTGGGTCCGCAGGGGGCTCTTGGTGAAAAACTGTTTTTT. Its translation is CASSLGPQGALGEKLFF.

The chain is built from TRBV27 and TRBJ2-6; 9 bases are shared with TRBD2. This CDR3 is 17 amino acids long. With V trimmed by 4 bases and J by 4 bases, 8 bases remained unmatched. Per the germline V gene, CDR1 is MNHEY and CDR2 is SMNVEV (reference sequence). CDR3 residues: CASSYQRGVSGANVLTF. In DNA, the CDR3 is TGTGCCAGCAGTTATCAGCGGGGGGTCTCCGGGGCCAACGTCCTGACTTTC.

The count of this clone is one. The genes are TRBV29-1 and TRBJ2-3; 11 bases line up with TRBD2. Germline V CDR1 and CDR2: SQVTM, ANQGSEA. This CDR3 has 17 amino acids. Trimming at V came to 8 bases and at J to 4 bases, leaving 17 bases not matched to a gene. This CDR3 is CSNDTIQTSGEPDTQYF. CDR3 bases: TGCAGCAATGACACAATCCAGACTAGCGGGGAGCCAGATACGCAGTATTTT.

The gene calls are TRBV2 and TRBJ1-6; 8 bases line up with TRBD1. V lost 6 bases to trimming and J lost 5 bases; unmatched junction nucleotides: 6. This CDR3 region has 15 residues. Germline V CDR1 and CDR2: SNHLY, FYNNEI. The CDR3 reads CASRATGADNSPLHF. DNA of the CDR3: TGTGCCAGCAGGGCGACAGGGGCTGATAATTCACCCCTCCACTTT.

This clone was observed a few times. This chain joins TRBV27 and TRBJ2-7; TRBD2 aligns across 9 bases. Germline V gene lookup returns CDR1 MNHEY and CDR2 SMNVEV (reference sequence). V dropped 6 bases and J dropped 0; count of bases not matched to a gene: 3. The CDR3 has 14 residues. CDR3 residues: CASSLAGTSYEQYF. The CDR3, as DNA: TGTGCCAGCAGCCTAGCGGGGACCTCCTACGAGCAGTACTTC.

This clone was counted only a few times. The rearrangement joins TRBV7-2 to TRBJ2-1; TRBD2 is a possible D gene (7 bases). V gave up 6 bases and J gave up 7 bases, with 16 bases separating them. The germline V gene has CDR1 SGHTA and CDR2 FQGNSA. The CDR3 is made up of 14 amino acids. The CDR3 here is CASRPRGGFNEQFF. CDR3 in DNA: TGTGCCAGCAGGCCGAGGGGGGGTTTTAATGAGCAGTTCTTC.

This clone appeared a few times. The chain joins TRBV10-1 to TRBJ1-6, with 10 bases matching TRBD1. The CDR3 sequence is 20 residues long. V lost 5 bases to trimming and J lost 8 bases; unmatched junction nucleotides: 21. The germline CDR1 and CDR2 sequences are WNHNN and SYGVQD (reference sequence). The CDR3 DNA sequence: TGCGCCAGCAGTACCTTCGGGACAGGGGCCTCACGCCACACCGATTCACCCCTCCACTTT. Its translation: CASSTFGTGASRHTDSPLHF.

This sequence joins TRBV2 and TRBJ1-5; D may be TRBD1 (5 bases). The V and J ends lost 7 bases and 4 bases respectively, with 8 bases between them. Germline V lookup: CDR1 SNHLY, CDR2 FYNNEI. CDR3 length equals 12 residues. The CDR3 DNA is TGTGCCAGCAATTCAGGGAATCAGCCCCAGCATTTT. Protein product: CASNSGNQPQHF.

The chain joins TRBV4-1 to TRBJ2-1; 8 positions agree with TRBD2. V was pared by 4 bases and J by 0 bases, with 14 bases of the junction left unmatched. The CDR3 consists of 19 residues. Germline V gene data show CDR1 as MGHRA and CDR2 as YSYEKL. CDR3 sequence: CASSPTRFKRGSSYNEQFF. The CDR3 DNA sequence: TGCGCCAGCAGCCCAACAAGGTTTAAGCGGGGGAGCTCCTACAATGAGCAGTTCTTC.

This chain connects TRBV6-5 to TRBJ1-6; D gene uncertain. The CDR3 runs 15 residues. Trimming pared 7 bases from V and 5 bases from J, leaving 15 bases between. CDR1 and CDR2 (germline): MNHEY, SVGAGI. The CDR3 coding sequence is TGTGCCAGCACCCCAACTGAGCTCCATAATTCACCCCTCCACTTT. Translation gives CASTPTELHNSPLHF.

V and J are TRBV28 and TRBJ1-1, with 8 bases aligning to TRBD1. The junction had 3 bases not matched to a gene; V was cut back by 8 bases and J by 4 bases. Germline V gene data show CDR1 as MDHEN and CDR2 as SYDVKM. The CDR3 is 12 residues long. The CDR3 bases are TGTGCCAGCTCCACAGGGGGCACTGAAGCTTTCTTT. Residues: CASSTGGTEAFF.

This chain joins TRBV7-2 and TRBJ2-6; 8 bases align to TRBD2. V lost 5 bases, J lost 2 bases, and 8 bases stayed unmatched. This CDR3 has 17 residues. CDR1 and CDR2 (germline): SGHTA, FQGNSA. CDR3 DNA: TGTGCCAGCAGCCACTCGGGAGGGTCGGCTGGGGCCAACGTCCTGACTTTC. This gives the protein CASSHSGGSAGANVLTF.

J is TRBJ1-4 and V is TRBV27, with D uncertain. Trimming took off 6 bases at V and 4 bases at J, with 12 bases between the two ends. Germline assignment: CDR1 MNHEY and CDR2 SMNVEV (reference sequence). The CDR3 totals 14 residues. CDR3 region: CASRTRGGNEKLFF. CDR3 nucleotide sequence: TGTGCCAGCAGGACTCGTGGCGGTAATGAAAAACTGTTTTTT.

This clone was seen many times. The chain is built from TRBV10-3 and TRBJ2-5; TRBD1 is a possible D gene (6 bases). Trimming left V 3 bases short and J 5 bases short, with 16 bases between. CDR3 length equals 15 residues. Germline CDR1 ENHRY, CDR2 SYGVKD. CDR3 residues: CAISDSSRGRETQYF. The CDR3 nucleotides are TGTGCCATCAGTGACTCCAGCAGGGGCAGGGAGACCCAGTACTTC.

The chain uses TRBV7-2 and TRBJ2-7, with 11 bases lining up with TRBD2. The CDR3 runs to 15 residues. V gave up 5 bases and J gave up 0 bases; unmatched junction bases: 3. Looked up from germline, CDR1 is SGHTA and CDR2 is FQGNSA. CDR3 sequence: CASSITSGSSYEQYV. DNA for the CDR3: TGTGCCAGCAGCATAACTAGCGGGAGCTCCTACGAGCAGTACGTC.

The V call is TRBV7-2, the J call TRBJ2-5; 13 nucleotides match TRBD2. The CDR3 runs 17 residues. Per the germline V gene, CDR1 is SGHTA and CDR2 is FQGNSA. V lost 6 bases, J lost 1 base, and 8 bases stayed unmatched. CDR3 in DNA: TGTGCCAGCAGGACTAGCGGGGGGACGAGGGCCCAAGAGACCCAGTACTTC. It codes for CASRTSGGTRAQETQYF.

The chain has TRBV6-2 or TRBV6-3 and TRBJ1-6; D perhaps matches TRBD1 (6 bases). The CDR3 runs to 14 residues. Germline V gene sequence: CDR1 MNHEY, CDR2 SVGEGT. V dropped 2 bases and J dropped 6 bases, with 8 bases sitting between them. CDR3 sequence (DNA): TGTGCCAGCAGTTACCGGACAGTTAATTCACCCCTCCACTTT. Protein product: CASSYRTVNSPLHF.

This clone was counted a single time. CDR3 sequence reads: CASSEALQGEQYF. The CDR3 DNA follows: TGTGCCAGCAGTGAAGCGCTTCAGGGGGAGCAGTACTTC. The rearrangement joins TRBV2 to TRBJ2-7, with a weak D call TRBD1 (6 bases). This CDR3 is built from 13 residues. V was shortened by 0 bases and J by 7 bases, with 10 bases between the two germline ends. Germline V gene sequence: CDR1 SNHLY, CDR2 FYNNEI. Full variable domain (outside the CDR3, taken from reference TRBV2 and TRBJ2-7): EPEVTQTPSHQVTQMGQEVILRCVPISNHLYFYWYRQILGQKVEFLVSFYNNEISEKSEIFDDQFSVERPDGSNFTLKIRSTKLEDSAMYFCASSEALQGEQYFGPGTRLTVT.

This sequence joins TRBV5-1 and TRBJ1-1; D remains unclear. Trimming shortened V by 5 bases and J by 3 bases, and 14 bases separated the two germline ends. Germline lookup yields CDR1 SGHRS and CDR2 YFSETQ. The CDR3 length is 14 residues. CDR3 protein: CASSISGRDTEAFF. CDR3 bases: TGCGCCAGCAGTATTAGTGGGCGCGACACTGAAGCTTTCTTT.

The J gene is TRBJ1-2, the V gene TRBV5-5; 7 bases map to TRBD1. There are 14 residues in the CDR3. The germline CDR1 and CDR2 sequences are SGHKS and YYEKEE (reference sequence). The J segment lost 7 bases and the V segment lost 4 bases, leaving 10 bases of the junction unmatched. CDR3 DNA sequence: TGTGCCAGCAGCCCCGGGACAGAGTACTTTGGCTACACCTTC. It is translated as CASSPGTEYFGYTF.

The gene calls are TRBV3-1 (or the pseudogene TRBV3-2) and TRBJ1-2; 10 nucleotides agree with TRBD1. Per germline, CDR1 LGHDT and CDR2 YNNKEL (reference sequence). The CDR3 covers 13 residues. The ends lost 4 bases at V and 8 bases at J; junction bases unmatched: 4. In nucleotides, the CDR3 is TGTGCCAGCAGCCTTGACAGGGGGCGAGGCTACACCTTC. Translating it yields CASSLDRGRGYTF.

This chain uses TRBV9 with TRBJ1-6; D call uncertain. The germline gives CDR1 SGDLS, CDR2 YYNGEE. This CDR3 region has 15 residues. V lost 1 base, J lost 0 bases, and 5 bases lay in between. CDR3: CASSVSDSYNSPLHF. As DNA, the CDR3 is TGTGCCAGCAGCGTATCAGACTCCTATAATTCACCCCTCCACTTT.

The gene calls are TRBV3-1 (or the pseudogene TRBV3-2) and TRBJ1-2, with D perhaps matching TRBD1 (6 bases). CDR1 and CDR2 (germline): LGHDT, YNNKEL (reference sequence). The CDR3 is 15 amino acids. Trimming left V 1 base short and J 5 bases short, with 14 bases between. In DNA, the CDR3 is TGTGCCAGCAGCCAAGGACAGGCCCTAGTGTATGGCTACACCTTC. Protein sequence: CASSQGQALVYGYTF.

Written as DNA, the CDR3 is TGTGCCACCAGTGACAACATATTAAACACCATATATTTT. Encoded protein: CATSDNILNTIYF. The chain carries TRBV24-1 and TRBJ1-3; no firm D call. CDR1 is KGHDR, CDR2 SFDVKD, per germline. The V and J ends lost 4 bases and 6 bases respectively, with 9 bases between them. This CDR3 is built from 13 residues.

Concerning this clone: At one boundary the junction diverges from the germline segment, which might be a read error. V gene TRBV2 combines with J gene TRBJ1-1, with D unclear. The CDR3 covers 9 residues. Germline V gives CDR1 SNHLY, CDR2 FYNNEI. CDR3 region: CASSTAAFF. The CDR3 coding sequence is TGTGCCAGCAGTACTGCAGCTTTCTTT. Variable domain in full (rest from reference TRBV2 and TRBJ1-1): EPEVTQTPSHQVTQMGQEVILRCVPISNHLYFYWYRQILGQKVEFLVSFYNNEISEKSEIFDDQFSVERPDGSNFTLKIRSTKLEDSAMYFCASSTAAFFGQGTRLTVV.

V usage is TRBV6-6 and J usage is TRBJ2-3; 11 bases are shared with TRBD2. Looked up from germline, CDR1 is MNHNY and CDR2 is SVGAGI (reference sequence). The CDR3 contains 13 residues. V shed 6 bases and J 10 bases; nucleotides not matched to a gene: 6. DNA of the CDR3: TGTGCCAGCAGCTTAGCGGGGGGGCTGCCGCAGTATTTT. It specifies CASSLAGGLPQYF.